This T cell receptor beta chain derives from a study of long-term antiretroviral therapy in people with HIV. Version v3.0 of the immunoSEQ assay was performed at survey level. The repertoire was sequenced with immunoSEQ multiplex PCR; TCRdb's copy has only in-frame clones and lacks some. This repertoire shows 25,000 to 30,000 clones, 95% found once; its top ten account for 7% to 8.5%. V lost 6 bases, J lost 5 bases, and 7 bases lay in between. This CDR3 is 11 amino acids long. Germline V gives CDR1 MNHNY, CDR2 SVGAGI (reference sequence). This chain links TRBV6-6 with TRBJ2-5; D unclear. The sequence derives from a man younger than 45 with HIV. Material: unsorted PBMCs, obtained 5.3 years after starting antiretroviral therapy. The CDR3 region has the DNA TGTGCCAGCAGCCCCCGGGAGACCCAGTACTTC. This sequence encodes CASSPRETQYF.